In its sample, the clone carrying this TCR beta chain was seen many times. What it recognizes is unknown. Between the trimmed V and J ends, which lost 4 bases and 1 base, there was a span of 14 bases. Germline values: CDR1 LGHNA, CDR2 YSLEER. The CDR3 loop spans 15 amino acids. TCRdb fed the reads into MiXCR, producing one record per CDR3 protein. The sample yields around 300,000 distinct CDR3 sequences, about a quarter seen once. This entry belongs to a study of T cell repertoires in cytomegalovirus infection. Study at large: An indication of both CMV infection and matching HLA type came from public TCR beta signatures. Study results and limitations: The cumulative frequency of public TCR beta families identified carriers of CMV plus the relevant HLA. Clonotype analysis showed dominance of the ex vivo response by HLA-C-restricted CMV-specific TCR beta clonotypes.

The rearrangement uses TRBV4-3 and TRBJ2-7; possibly TRBD2 for D (5 bases). The sequencing input was PBMCs. This clonotype originated in a human donor in good health (CMV status not recorded). Some clones in this sample may be carry-over from other donors' samples. As DNA, the CDR3 is TGCGCCAGCAGCCTTCGCCGGGGATGGTCCTACGAGCAGTACTTC. As protein: CASSLRRGWSYEQYF.